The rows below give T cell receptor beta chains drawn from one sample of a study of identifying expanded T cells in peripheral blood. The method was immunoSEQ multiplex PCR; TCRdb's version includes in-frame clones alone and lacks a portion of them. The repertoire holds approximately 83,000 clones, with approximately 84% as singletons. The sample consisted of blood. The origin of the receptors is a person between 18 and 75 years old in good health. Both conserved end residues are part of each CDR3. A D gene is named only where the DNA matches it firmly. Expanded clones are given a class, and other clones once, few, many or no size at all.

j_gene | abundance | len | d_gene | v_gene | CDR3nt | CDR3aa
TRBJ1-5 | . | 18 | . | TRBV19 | TGTGCCAGCATCGAGCCAGGGTCCACACTCGAGGGCAATCAGCCCCAGCATTTT | CASIEPGSTLEGNQPQHF
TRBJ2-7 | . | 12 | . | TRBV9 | TGTGCCAGCAGCACGGACAACTACGAGCAGTACTTC | CASSTDNYEQYF
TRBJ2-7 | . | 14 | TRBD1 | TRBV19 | TGTGCCAGTAGTCGAGCGACAGGGCACTACGAGCAGTACTTC | CASSRATGHYEQYF
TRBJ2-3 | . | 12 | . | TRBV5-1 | TGCGCCAGCAGGATATCATCAGATACGCAGTATTTT | CASRISSDTQYF
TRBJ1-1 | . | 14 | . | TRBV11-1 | TGTGCCAGCAGCTTAGCCGGGACGCCGCGGTGGGCTTTCTTT | CASSLAGTPRWAFF
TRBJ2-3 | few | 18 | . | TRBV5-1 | TGCGCCAGCAGCTTGGGGTCGCAGCCCCTACTAAACACAGATACGCAGTATTTT | CASSLGSQPLLNTDTQYF
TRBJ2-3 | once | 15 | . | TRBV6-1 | TGTGCCAGCAGTGTTTACAGAGGCTTCACAGATACGCAGTATTTT | CASSVYRGFTDTQYF
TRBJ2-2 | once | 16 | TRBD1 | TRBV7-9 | TGTGCCAGCAGACCCGGGACAGGTATTTCGACCGGGGAGCTGTTTTTT | CASRPGTGISTGELFF
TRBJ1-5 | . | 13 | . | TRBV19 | TGTGCCAGTAGTATAGGTAGGCAGCAGCCCCAGCATTTT | CASSIGRQQPQHF
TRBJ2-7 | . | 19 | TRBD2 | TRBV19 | TGTGCCAGTAGTCCCAACCCCATGACTAGCGGGGAGCACTCCTACGAGCAGTACTTC | CASSPNPMTSGEHSYEQYF
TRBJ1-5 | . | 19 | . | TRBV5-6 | TGTGCCAGCAGCCTTACGGGACCTCTAAGTGGGCACCCCAATCAGCCCCAGCATTTT | CASSLTGPLSGHPNQPQHF
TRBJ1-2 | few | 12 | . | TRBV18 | TGTGCCAGCTCACCAAATAACTATGGCTACACCTTC | CASSPNNYGYTF
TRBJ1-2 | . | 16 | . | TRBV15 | TGTGCCACCAGCAGACATGAGACGGGGCTCTCTTATGGCTACACCTTC | CATSRHETGLSYGYTF
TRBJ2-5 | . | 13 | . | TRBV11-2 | TGTGCCAGCAGCTTAGGGGGCCAAGAGACCCAGTACTTC | CASSLGGQETQYF
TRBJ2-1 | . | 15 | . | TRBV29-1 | TGCAGCGTTGAGGGGACTCCAAGCTCCTACAATGAGCAGTTCTTC | CSVEGTPSSYNEQFF
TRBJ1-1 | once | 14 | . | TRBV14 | TGTGCCAGCAGCCAGGCACGGGCGAACACTGAAGCTTTCTTT | CASSQARANTEAFF
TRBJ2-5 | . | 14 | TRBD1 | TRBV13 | TGTGCCAGCAGCTCGGACAGGGGTTCTCTTGAGCAGTACTTC | CASSSDRGSLEQYF
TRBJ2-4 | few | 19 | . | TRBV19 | TGTGCCAGTAGTATAGGAGTTCCGAGGGCCCCACTAGCCAAAAACATTCAGTACTTC | CASSIGVPRAPLAKNIQYF
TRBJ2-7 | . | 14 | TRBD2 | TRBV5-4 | TGTGCCAGCAGCTCCCTGACGGGGGGCTACGAGCAGTACTTC | CASSSLTGGYEQYF
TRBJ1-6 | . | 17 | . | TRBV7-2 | TGTGCCAGCAGCCCGTCGTGGGGTAGGGGTGATAATTCACCCCTCCACTTT | CASSPSWGRGDNSPLHF
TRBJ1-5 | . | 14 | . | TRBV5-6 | TGTGCCAGCAGCTTGGAAGGAATTCATCAGCCCCAGCATTTT | CASSLEGIHQPQHF
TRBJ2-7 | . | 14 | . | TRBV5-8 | TGTGCCAGCAGCTTAGCCGGGACATCGGGGGAGCAGTACTTC | CASSLAGTSGEQYF
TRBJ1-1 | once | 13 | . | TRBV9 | TGTGCCAGCAGCGTAATGGGAGGGACTGAAGCTTTCTTT | CASSVMGGTEAFF
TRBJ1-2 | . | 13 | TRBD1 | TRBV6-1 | TGTGCCGGCACCACTGACAGGGTCTATGGCTACACCTTC | CAGTTDRVYGYTF
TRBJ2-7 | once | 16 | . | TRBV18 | TGTGCCAGCTCACCGGATAAGGGACACTTTTACTACGAGCAGTACTTC | CASSPDKGHFYYEQYF
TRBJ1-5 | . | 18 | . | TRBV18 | TGTGCCAGCTCACCAACCGGGACTTCACCCACCGTAAATCAGCCCCAGCATTTT | CASSPTGTSPTVNQPQHF
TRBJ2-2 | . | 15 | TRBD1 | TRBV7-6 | TGTGCCAGCAGCTCCTACAGGGGGCGAGTGGGGGAGCTGTTTTTT | CASSSYRGRVGELFF
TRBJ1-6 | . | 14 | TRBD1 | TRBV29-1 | TGCAGCGTGGGGACAGGGGCCGCGGATTCACCCCTCCACTTT | CSVGTGAADSPLHF
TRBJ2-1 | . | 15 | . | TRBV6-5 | TGTGCCAGCAGTTACATGAGGTCGGGGGCGGGACCCGAGTTCTTC | CASSYMRSGAGPEFF
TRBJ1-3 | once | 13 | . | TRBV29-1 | TGCAGCGTTGAACAGATCGGGGCAAACACCATATATTTT | CSVEQIGANTIYF
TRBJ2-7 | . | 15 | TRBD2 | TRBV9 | TGTGCCAGCAGCGTAGGGAGCGGGGAAAATTACGAGCAGTACTTC | CASSVGSGENYEQYF
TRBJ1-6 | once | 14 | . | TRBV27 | TGTGCCAGCAGGGAAGTTGCGCTAAATTCACCCCTCCACTTT | CASREVALNSPLHF
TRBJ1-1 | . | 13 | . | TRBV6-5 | TGTGCCAGCAGTCCACCCCAGGGGACTGAAGCTTTCTTT | CASSPPQGTEAFF
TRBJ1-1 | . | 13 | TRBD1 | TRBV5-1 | TGCGCCAGCAGCCTAGGGGGCCCCACTGAAGCTTTCTTT | CASSLGGPTEAFF
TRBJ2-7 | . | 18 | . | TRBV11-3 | TGTGCCAGCAGCTTAGATCAAGGGGGAACAGGTACCCCCTACGAGCAGTACTTC | CASSLDQGGTGTPYEQYF
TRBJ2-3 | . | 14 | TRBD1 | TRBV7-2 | TGTGCCAGCAGTCGGGACAGGGGTCCAGATACGCAGTATTTT | CASSRDRGPDTQYF
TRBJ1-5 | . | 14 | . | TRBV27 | TGTGCCAGCAGTTTATCTGGGCCGGATCAGCCCCAGCATTTT | CASSLSGPDQPQHF
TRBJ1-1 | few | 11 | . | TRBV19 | TGTGCCAGTAGTATGTACACTGAAGCTTTCTTT | CASSMYTEAFF
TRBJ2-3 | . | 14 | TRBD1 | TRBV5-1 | TGCGCCAGCAGCCTGGACAGGGGCACAGATACGCAGTATTTT | CASSLDRGTDTQYF
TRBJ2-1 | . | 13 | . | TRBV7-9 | TGTGCCAGCAGCAATCTGATTGGCGATGAGCAGTTCTTC | CASSNLIGDEQFF
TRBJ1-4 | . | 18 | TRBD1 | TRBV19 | TGTGCCAGTAGTACCGACAGGGTTGGATCCGCGGGAGATGAAAAACTGTTTTTT | CASSTDRVGSAGDEKLFF
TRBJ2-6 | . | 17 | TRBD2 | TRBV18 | TGTGCCAGCTCCCGGGGGGGTCCGGGCTCTGGGGCCAACGTCCTGACTTTC | CASSRGGPGSGANVLTF
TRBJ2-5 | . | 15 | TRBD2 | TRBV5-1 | TGCGCCAGCACCTCCTCTAGCGGGGGCCCGGAGACCCAGTACTTC | CASTSSSGGPETQYF
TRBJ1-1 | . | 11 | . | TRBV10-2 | TGCGCCAGCAAGGGGAGGACTGAAGCTTTCTTT | CASKGRTEAFF
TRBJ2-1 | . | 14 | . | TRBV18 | TGTGCCAGCTCACCGGGGCTCAGGTACAATGAGCAGTTCTTC | CASSPGLRYNEQFF
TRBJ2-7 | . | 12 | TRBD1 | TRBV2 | TGTGCCAGCAGGGGACAGGGAGGCGAGCAGTACTTC | CASRGQGGEQYF
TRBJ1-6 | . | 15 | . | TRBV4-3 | TGCGCCAGCAGCCAAGAGCAGAACCTTAATTCACCCCTCCACTTT | CASSQEQNLNSPLHF
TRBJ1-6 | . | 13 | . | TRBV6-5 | TGTGCCAGCAGTGCAGGTTATAATTCACCCCTCCACTTT | CASSAGYNSPLHF
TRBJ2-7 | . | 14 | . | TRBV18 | TGTGCCAGCTCACCACGCCGGGACAACTACGAGCAGTACTTC | CASSPRRDNYEQYF
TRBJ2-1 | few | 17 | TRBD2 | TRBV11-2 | TGTGCCAGCAGCTACCGTACCGGGACTAGTGCGTCGCATGAGCAGTTCTTC | CASSYRTGTSASHEQFF
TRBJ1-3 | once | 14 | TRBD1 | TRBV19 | TGTGCCAGTAGTAAGGGGGCGGATGGAAACACCATATATTTT | CASSKGADGNTIYF
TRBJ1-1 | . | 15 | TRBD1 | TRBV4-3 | TGCGCCAGCAGCCAAGATCAACGGGACAGGGGGGGAGCTTTCTTT | CASSQDQRDRGGAFF
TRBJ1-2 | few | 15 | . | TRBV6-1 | TGTGCCAGCAGTGAACGGGTTGGACAGAACTATGGCTACACCTTC | CASSERVGQNYGYTF
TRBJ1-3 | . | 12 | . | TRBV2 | TGTGCCAGCAGTGAATATAGAAACACCATATATTTT | CASSEYRNTIYF